The rows below give T cell receptor beta chains drawn from one sample of a study of T cell responses to AZD1222 COVID-19 vaccine. Profiled with immunoSEQ multiplex PCR; TCRdb holds only in-frame clones, not every one. The profile shows more than 100,000 clones, over 75% of them singletons. Sequencing was performed on peripheral blood, taken on day 0 of AZD1222 vaccination. These receptors all come from an adult in good health. CDR3s include the opening cysteine and the closing phenylalanine or tryptophan. Expanded clones are given a class, and other clones once, few, many or no size at all.

v_gene	j_gene	abundance	CDR3aa
TRBV7-9	TRBJ2-5	-	CASSLGRKTGLETQYF
TRBV5-4	TRBJ1-6	once	CASSIYRGNSPLHF
TRBV6-5	TRBJ1-2	-	CASTPGGAYGYTF
TRBV3-1/TRBV3-2	TRBJ1-2	-	CASSQGRGGNYGYTF
TRBV7-3	TRBJ2-1	-	CASSLGPREIFNEQFF
TRBV15	TRBJ2-1	few	CATSTSGRLVEQFF
TRBV9	TRBJ2-1	-	CASSVGGAGGYNEQFF
TRBV18	TRBJ2-5	-	CASSPWDRGQETQYF
TRBV14	TRBJ1-1	-	CASSQDGGSTEAFF
TRBV10-3	TRBJ1-2	-	CAISDGIGYTF
TRBV4-1	TRBJ2-7	-	CASSHGTYPYEQYF
TRBV7-3	TRBJ1-1	-	CASSLRGNTEAFF
TRBV5-1	TRBJ1-3	-	CASSPTDSGNTIYF
TRBV11-2	TRBJ1-2	once	CASSHWDSGGYTF
TRBV7-2	TRBJ1-2	few	CASSLNGGANYGYTF
TRBV9	TRBJ1-3	-	CASSPSSQGVGNTIYF
TRBV5-1	TRBJ2-1	-	CASSLGGRSSYNEQFF
TRBV29-1	TRBJ2-1	-	CSVRGTGGLGSANEQFF
TRBV19	TRBJ1-3	-	CASRLDRSSGNTIYF
TRBV18	TRBJ2-7	once	CASSPGAGKSYEQYF
TRBV18	TRBJ2-7	once	CASSPEGMLGEQYF
TRBV9	TRBJ1-2	-	CASSVDLGPYGYTF
TRBV7-9	TRBJ2-7	-	CASSSRDRAEEQYF
TRBV10-3	TRBJ1-1	-	CAISDVQGIGKTEAFF
TRBV27	TRBJ1-6	-	CASRWTLGGSPLHF
TRBV5-4	TRBJ2-7	-	CASSLGRYSNYEQYF
TRBV13	TRBJ1-2	-	CASSSGRGLGGYTF
TRBV4-2	TRBJ2-1	-	CASSQQTGTAGAPYNEQFF
TRBV27	TRBJ1-6	-	CASSSYNSPLHF
TRBV6-5	TRBJ2-7	-	CASSLGTGAFYEQYF
TRBV28	TRBJ1-1	-	CASRVFYSRANTEAFF
TRBV28	TRBJ2-2	-	CASSWTGGPGELFF
TRBV3-1/TRBV3-2	TRBJ1-5	-	CASSPRRPNNQPQHF
TRBV5-4	TRBJ2-1	-	CASSQRLAGKIRNEQFF
TRBV27	TRBJ1-2	-	CASSSPGQGAKGYTF
TRBV6-5	TRBJ2-7	-	CASSYSVREEQYF
TRBV7-3	TRBJ2-1	-	CASSLTERGGYNEQFF
TRBV27	TRBJ2-2	-	CASREDTGELFF
TRBV7-3	TRBJ2-3	-	CASSFDSKTDTQYF
TRBV15	TRBJ2-5	-	CATSRDRLAGTETQYF
TRBV5-6	TRBJ2-5	-	CASTQGAGVGKETQYF
TRBV19	TRBJ1-5	-	CASSVSGGSQPQHF
TRBV11-2	TRBJ2-7	-	CASSLGGELYEQYF
TRBV7-9	TRBJ1-2	-	CASSFGTGGHGYTF